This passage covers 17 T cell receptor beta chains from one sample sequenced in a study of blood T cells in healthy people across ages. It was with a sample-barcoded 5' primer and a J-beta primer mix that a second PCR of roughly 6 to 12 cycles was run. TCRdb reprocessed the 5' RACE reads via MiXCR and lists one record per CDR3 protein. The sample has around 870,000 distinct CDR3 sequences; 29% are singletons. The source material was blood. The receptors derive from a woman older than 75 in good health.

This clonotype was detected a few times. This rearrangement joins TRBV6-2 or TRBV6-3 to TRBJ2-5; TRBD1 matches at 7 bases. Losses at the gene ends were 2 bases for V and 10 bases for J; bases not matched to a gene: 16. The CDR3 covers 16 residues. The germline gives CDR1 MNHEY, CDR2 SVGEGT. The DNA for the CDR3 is TGTGCCAGCAGTTACGGAAACCCCAGACAGGGAATCATCCAGTACTTC. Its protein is CASSYGNPRQGIIQYF.

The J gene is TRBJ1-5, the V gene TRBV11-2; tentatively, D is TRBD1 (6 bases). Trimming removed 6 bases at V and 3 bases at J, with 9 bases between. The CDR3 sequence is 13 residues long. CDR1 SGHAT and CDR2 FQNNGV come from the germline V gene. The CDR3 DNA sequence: TGTGCCAGCAGTACAGGGTACAATCAGCCCCAGCATTTT. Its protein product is CASSTGYNQPQHF.

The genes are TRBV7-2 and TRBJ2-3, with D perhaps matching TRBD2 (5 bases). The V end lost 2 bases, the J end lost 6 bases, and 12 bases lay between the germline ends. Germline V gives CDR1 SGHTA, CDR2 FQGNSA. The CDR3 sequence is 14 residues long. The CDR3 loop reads CASSLFASSDTQYF. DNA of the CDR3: TGTGCCAGCAGCTTATTTGCTAGCTCTGATACGCAGTATTTT.

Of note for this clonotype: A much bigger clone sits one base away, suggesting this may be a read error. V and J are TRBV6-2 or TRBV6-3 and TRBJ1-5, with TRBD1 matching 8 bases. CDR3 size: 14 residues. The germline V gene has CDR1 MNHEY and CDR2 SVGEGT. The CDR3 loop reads CASSYGQGNQPRHF. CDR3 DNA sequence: TGTGCCAGCAGTTACGGACAGGGCAATCAGCCCCGGCATTTT.

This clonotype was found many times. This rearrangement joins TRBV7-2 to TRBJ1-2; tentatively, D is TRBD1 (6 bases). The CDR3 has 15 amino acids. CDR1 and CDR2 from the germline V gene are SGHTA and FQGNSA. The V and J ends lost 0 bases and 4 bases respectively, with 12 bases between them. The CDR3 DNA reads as TGTGCCAGCAGCTTAGCAGACAGGCGGAGCTATGGCTACACCTTC. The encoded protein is CASSLADRRSYGYTF.

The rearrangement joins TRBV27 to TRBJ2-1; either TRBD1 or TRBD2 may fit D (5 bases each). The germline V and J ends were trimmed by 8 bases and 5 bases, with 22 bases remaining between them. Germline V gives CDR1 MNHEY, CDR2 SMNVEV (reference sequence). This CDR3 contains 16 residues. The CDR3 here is CASGRRWLEGHNEQFF. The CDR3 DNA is TGTGCCAGCGGGCGTAGGTGGTTAGAGGGGCACAATGAGCAGTTCTTC.

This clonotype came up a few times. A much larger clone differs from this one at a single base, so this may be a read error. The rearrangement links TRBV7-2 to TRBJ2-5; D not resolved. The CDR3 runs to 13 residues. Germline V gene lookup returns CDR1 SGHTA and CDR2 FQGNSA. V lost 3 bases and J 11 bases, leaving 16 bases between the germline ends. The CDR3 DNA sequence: TGTGCCAGCAGCTTTATCAGTTACAATGAGCAGTACTTC. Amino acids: CASSFISYNEQYF.

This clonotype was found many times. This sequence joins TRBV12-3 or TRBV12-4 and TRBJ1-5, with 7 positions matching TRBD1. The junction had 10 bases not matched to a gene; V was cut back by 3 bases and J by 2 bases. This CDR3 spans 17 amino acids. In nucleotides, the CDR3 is TGTGCCAGCAGTTTTGTGGGAGGGGGCCTTGGCAATCAGCCCCAGCATTTT. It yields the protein CASSFVGGGLGNQPQHF.

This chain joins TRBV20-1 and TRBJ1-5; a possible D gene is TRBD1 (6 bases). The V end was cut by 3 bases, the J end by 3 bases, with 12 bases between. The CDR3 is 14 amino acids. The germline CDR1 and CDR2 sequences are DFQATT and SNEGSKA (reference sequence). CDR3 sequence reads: CSASAGVANQPQHF. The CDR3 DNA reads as TGCAGTGCTAGTGCAGGGGTGGCCAATCAGCCCCAGCATTTT.

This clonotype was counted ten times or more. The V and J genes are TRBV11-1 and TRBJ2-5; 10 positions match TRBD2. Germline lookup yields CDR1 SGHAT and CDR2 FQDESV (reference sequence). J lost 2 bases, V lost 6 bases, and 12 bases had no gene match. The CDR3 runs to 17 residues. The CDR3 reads CASRRTSGTTQQETQYF. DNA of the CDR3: TGTGCCAGCAGACGCACTAGCGGGACGACTCAACAAGAGACCCAGTACTTC.

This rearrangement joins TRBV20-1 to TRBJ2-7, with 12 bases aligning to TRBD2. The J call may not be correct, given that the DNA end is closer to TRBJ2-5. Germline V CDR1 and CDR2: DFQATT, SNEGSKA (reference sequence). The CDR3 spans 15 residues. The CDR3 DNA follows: TGCAGTGCCCCGCCCTCGACTAGCGGGAGTAAGACCCAGTACTTC. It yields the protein CSAPPSTSGSKTQYF.

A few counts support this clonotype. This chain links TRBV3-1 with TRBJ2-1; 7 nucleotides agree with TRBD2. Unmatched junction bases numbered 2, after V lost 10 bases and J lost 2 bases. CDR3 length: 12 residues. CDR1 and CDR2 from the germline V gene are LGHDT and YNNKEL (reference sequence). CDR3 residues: CATGGAYNEQFF. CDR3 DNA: TGTGCCACTGGGGGGGCCTACAATGAGCAGTTCTTC.

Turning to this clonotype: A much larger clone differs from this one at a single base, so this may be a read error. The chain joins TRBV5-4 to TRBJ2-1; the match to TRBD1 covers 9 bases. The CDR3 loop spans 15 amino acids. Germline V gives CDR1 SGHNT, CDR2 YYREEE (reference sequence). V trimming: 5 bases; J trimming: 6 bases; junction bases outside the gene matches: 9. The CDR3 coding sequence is TGTGCCAGCAGACACCGGGACAGGGTCTGCAATGAGCAGTTCTTC. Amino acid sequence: CASRHRDRVCNEQFF.

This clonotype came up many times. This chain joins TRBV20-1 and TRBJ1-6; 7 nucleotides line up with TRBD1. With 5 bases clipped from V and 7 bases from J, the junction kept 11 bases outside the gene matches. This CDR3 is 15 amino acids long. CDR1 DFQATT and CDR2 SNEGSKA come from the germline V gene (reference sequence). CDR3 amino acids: CSALDRASGNSPLHF. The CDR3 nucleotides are TGCAGTGCTCTCGACAGGGCGAGTGGGAATTCACCCCTCCACTTT.

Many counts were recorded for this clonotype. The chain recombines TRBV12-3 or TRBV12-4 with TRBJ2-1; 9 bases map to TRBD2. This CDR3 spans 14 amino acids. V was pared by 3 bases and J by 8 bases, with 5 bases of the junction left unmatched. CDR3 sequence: CASSLRRGGDEQFF. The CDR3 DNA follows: TGTGCCAGCAGTTTGCGGCGGGGGGGCGATGAGCAGTTCTTC.

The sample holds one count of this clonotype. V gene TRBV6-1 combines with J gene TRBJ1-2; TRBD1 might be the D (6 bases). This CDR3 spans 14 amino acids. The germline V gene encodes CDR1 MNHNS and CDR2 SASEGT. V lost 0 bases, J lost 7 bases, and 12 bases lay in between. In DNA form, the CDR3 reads TGTGCCAGCAGTGAAGCAAGGGGGGGAGGTGGCTACACCTTC. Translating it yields CASSEARGGGGYTF.

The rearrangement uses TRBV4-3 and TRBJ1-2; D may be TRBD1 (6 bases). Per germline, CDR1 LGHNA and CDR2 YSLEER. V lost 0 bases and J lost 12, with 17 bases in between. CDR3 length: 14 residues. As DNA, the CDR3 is TGCGCCAGCAGCCAAGATGGCAGGGGAGGCGGCCACACCTTC. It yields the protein CASSQDGRGGGHTF.